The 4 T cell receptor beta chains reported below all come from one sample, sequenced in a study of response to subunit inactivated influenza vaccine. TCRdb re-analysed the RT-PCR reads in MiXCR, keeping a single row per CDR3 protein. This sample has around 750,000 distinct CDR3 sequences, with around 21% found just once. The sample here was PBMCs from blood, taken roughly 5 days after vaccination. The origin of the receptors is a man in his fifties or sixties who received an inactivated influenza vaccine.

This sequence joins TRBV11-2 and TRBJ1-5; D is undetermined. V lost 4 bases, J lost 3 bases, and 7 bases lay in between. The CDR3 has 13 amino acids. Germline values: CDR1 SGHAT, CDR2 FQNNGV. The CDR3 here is CASSSFPNQPQHF. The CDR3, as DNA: TGTGCCAGCAGCTCATTTCCCAATCAGCCCCAGCATTTT.

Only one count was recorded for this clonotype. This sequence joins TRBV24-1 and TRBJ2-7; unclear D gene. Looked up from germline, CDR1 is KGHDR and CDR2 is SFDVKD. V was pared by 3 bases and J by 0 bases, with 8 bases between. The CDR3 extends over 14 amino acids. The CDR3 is CATSDRHRSYEQYF. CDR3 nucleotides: TGTGCCACCAGTGATAGGCACCGCTCCTACGAGCAGTACTTC.

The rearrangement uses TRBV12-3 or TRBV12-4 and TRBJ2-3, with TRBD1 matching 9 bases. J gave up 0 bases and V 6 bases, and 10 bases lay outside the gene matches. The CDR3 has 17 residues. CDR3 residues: CASRQTPGTGSTDTQYF. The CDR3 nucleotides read TGTGCCAGCAGACAAACCCCCGGGACAGGGAGCACAGATACGCAGTATTTT.

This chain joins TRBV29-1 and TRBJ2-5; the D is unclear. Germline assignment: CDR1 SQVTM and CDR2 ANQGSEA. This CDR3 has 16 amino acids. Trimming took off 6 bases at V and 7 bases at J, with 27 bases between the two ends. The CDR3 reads CSVRPYRQPQSVTQYF. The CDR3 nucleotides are TGCAGCGTAAGACCATATCGACAACCACAAAGTGTGACCCAGTACTTC.